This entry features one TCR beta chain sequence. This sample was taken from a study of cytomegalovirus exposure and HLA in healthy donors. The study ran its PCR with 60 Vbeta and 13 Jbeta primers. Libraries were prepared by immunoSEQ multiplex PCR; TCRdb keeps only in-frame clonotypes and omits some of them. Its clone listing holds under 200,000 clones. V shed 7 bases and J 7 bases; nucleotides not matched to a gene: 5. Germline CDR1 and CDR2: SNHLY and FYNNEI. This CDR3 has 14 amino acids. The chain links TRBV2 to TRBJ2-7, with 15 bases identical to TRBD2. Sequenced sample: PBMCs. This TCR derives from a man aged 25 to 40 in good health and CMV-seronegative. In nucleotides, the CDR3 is TGTGCCAGCACAGGGACTAGCGGGAGGAGGGAGCAGTACTTC. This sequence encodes CASTGTSGRREQYF.